This T cell receptor (beta chain) was retrieved from a study of T cell responses to AZD1222 COVID-19 vaccine. General study findings and limits: At baseline, just five to seven AZD1222 recipients tested seropositive. An increase in Spike-specific TCR breadth and depth was observed after two AZD1222 doses. Females outnumbered males among donors, who were mostly white British; clonal diversity was possibly underestimated. Every sample of the repertoires postdated the peak T cell response.

Regarding this clone: Antigen unknown.

The V gene lost 7 bases and the J gene lost 1 base, with 13 bases spanning the gap. Germline V gene data show CDR1 as SQVTM and CDR2 as ANQGSEA. The CDR3 covers 13 residues. Method: immunoSEQ multiplex PCR; TCRdb's copy keeps in-frame clones and lacks some. The data contain around 110,000 clones, around nine tenths of them singletons. The TCR comes from an adult in good health. This specimen consisted of peripheral blood, obtained on day 0 of AZD1222 vaccination. The chain is built from TRBV29-1 and TRBJ1-1; TRBD1 is a possible D gene (6 bases). CDR3 in amino acids: CSGNREENTEAFF. The CDR3 DNA sequence: TGCAGCGGAAACAGGGAGGAGAACACTGAAGCTTTCTTT.